This T cell receptor beta chain was retrieved from a study of T cell responses to AZD1222 COVID-19 vaccine. General study results and limits: Donors were mostly white British, more females; clonal diversity possibly underestimated. CD4 TCRs associated with vaccination spanned spike, dominating at 160-218 and 743-854.

This clone was picked up a small number of times. Its cognate antigen is unknown. Clones were read by immunoSEQ multiplex PCR, and TCRdb kept only the in-frame ones, dropping some. The sample lists roughly 65,000 clones, roughly 85% occurring once. V was clipped by 4 bases and J by 0 bases, with 8 bases between them. The germline V gene encodes CDR1 MRHNA and CDR2 SNTAGT. The CDR3 is 14 residues long. This specimen consisted of peripheral blood, obtained 28 days after the second AZD1222 dose. The clonotype was recovered from an adult who received the AZD1222 COVID-19 vaccine. The V call is TRBV6-4, the J call TRBJ2-3; D is possibly TRBD1 or TRBD2 (6 bases each). The CDR3 bases are TGTGCCAGCAGTGGGGGGGCTAGCACAGATACGCAGTATTTT. This encodes CASSGGASTDTQYF.